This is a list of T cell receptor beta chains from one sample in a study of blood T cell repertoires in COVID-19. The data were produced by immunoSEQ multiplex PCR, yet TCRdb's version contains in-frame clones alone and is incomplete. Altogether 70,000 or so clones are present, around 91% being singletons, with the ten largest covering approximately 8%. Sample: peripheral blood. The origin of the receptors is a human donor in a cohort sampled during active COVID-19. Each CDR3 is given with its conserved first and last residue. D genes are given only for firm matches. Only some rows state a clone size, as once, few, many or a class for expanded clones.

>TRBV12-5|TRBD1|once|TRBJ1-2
TGTGCTAGTGGTTTGGCACAGCTACAGGGGGCAGCTAACTATGGCTACACCTTC
CASGLAQLQGAANYGYTF
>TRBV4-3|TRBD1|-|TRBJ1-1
TGCGCCAGCAGCCAAGATCGGGCCGGGACAGGGTACACTGAAGCTTTCTTT
CASSQDRAGTGYTEAFF
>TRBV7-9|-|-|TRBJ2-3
TGTGCCAGCAGCTTTTACGGGGGGCGGCAAGATACGCAGTATTTT
CASSFYGGRQDTQYF
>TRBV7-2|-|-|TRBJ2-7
TGTGCCAGCAGCTTAGGTGGTGGGCCCTACGAGCAGTACTTC
CASSLGGGPYEQYF
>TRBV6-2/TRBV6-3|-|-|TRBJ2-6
TGTGCCAGCAGTTTTCGAGGCTCTGGGGCCAACGTCCTGACTTTC
CASSFRGSGANVLTF
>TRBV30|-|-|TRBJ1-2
TGTGCCTCCGCCCCAGGCCTTACTAACTATGGCTACACCTTC
CASAPGLTNYGYTF
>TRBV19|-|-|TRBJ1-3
TGTGCCTCTAGCTGGGGTTTCGGCTCTGGAAACACCATATATTTT
CASSWGFGSGNTIYF
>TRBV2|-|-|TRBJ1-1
TGTGCCAGCAGTGAGGGTCCCCGGGGGGCTTTCTTT
CASSEGPRGAFF
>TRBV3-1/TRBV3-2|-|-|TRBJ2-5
TGTGCCAGCAGCCAACCGCTACTTCAAGAGACCCAGTACTTC
CASSQPLLQETQYF
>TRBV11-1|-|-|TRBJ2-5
TGTGCCAGCAGCTTAGTTTCCAGGGCCCAGTACTTC
CASSLVSRAQYF
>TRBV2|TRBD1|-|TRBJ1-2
TGTGCCAGCCGAGTGATACAGGGGGCTGAAGGCTACACCTTC
CASRVIQGAEGYTF
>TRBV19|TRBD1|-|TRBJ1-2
TGTGCCAGTAGTGCCAGACAGGGAGTAGGAGGCTACACCTTC
CASSARQGVGGYTF
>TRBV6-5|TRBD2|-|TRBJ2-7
TGTGCCAGCAGTTACTCCCTAGCGGGGGTAAGCGAGCAGTACTTC
CASSYSLAGVSEQYF
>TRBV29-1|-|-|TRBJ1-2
TGCAGCGTTCAGGGAAGCTATGGCTACACCTTC
CSVQGSYGYTF
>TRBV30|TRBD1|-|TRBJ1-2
TGTGCCTGGCCCCGGGACAGGGGGAACTATGGCTACACCTTC
CAWPRDRGNYGYTF
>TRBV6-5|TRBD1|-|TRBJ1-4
TGTGCCAGCAGTAGGGACAGGGGGGAAAAACTGTTTTTT
CASSRDRGEKLFF
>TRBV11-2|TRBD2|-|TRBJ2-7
TGTGCCAGCAGCCCCCGGGGGGGGGTTTCCTCCTACGAGCAGTACTTC
CASSPRGGVSSYEQYF
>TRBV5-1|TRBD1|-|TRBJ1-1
TGCGCCAGCAGCTTGGGATCACAGGGGGGCACTGAAGCTTTCTTT
CASSLGSQGGTEAFF
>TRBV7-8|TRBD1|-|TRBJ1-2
TGTGCCAGCAGCCCTACTCGGACAGGGGCTAACTATGGCTACACCTTC
CASSPTRTGANYGYTF
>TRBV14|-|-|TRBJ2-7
TGTGCCAGCAGCCAAGGATCCGGTTCCTACGAGCAGTACTTC
CASSQGSGSYEQYF
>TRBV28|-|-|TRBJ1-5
TGTGCCAGCAGTTCCTCGAGAAATCAGCCCCAGCATTTT
CASSSSRNQPQHF
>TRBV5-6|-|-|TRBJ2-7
TGTGCCAGCAGCTTCCCAGGGGGGACGTACGAGCAGTACTTC
CASSFPGGTYEQYF
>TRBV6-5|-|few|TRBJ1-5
TGTGCCAGCAGTTACTCTACCGGGGGCAATCAGCCCCAGCATTTT
CASSYSTGGNQPQHF
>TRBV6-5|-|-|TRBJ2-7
TGTGCCAGCAGCCGACTGTATTCCTACGAGCAGTACTTC
CASSRLYSYEQYF
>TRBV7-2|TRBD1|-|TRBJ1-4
TGTGCCAGCAGCTCTCCACTGACAGGGGGGGAAAAACTGTTTTTT
CASSSPLTGGEKLFF
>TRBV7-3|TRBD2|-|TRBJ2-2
TGTGCCAGCAGCTTATTTCGTAGGAGCGGGGGGACCGGGGAGCTGTTTTTT
CASSLFRRSGGTGELFF
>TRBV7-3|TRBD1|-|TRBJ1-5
TGTGCCAGCAGCGCACACAGGGGAGCTGGGTTCAGGGCCCAGCATTTT
CASSAHRGAGFRAQHF
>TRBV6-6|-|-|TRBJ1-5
TGTGCCAGCAGTCGACACTACAATCAGCCCCAGCATTTT
CASSRHYNQPQHF
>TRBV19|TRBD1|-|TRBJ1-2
TGTGCCAGTAGTTGGGGAGGACAGGGATATGGCTACACCTTC
CASSWGGQGYGYTF
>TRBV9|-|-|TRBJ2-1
TGTGCCAGCAGCGTAAAGGCGGTTCAGGGGGGCGGGAATGAGCAGTTCTTC
CASSVKAVQGGGNEQFF
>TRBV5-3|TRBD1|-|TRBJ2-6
TGTGCCAGAAGCTTGGAAAACAATATGACAGGGGCCGGGGCCAACGTCCTGACTTTC
CARSLENNMTGAGANVLTF
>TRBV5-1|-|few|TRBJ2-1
TGCGCCAGCAGAGCATGGAGCTACAATGAGCAGTTCTTC
CASRAWSYNEQFF
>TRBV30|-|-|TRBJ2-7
TGTGCCTGGAGTGTAGCGCTCGAGCAGTACTTC
CAWSVALEQYF
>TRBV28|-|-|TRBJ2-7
TGTGCCAGCAGTTTAGACTCCTCCTACGAGCAGTACTTC
CASSLDSSYEQYF
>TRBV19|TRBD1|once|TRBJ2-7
TGTGCCAGTAACCCAAGACCGGGACAGGGACCCTACGAGCAGTACTTC
CASNPRPGQGPYEQYF
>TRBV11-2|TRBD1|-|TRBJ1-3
TGTGCCAGCAGCCGCTCGCCTTCGGGACAGATAGATGGAAACACCATATATTTT
CASSRSPSGQIDGNTIYF
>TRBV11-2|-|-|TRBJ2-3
TGTGCCAGCAGCTTACCCGCCAGGGCCAGCACAGATACGCAGTATTTT
CASSLPARASTDTQYF
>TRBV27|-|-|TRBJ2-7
TGTGCCAGCAGTTGGGGGGTAGCCTACGAGCAGTACTTC
CASSWGVAYEQYF
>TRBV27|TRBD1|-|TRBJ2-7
TGTGCCAGCAGTTTGGGCACAGGGGGGTCCTACGAGCAGTACTTC
CASSLGTGGSYEQYF